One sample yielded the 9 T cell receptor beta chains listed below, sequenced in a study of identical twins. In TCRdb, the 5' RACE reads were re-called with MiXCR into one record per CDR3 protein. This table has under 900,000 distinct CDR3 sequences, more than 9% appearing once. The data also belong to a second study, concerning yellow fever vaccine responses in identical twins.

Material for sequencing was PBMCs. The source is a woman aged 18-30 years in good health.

The CDR3 nucleotides are TGTGCCAGCAGCCATTCAGGGATCTCTGGGGCCAACGTCCTGACTTTC. This translates into CASSHSGISGANVLTF. This chain uses TRBV28 with TRBJ2-6, with a tentative D call TRBD1 (5 bases). The germline CDR1 and CDR2 sequences are MDHEN and SYDVKM. V lost 6 bases, J lost 0 bases, and 12 bases lay in between. The CDR3 spans 16 residues.

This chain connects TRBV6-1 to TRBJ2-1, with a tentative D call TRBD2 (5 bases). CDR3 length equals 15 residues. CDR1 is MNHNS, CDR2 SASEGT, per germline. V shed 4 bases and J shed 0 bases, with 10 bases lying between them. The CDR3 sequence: CASSGGLHSYNEQFF. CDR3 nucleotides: TGTGCCAGCAGTGGAGGACTCCACTCCTACAATGAGCAGTTCTTC.

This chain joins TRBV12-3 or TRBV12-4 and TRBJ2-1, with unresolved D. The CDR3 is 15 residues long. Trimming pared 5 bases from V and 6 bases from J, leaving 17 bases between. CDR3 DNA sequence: TGTGCCAGCAGTACTATGGATCTAAGAAGCAATGAGCAGTTCTTC. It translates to CASSTMDLRSNEQFF.

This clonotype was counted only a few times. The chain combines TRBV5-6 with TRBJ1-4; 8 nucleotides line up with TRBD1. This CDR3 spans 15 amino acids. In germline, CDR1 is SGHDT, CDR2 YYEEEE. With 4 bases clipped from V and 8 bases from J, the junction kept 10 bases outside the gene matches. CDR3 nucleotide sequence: TGTGCCAGCAGCGTTGGACAGGGTCTGACGGAAAAACTGTTTTTT. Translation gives CASSVGQGLTEKLFF.

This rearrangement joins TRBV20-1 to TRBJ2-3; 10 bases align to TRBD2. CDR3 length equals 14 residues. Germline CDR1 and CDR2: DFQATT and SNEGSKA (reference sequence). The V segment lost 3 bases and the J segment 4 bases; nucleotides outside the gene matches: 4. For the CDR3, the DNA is TGCAGTGCTAGCCCAGCGGGAGGGGCAGATACGCAGTATTTT. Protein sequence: CSASPAGGADTQYF.

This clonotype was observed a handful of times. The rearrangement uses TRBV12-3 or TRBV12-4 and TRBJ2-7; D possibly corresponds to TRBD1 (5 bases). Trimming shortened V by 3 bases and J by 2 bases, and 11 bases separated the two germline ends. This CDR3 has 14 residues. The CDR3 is CASSFGRVPYEQYF. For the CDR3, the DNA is TGTGCCAGCAGTTTTGGCAGGGTGCCCTACGAGCAGTACTTC.

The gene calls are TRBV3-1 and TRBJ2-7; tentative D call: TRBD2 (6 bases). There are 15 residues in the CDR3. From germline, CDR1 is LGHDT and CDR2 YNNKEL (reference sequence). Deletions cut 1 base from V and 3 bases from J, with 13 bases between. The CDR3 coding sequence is TGTGCCAGCAGCCAAGTTAATAGCGGTGACTACGAGCAGTACGTC. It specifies CASSQVNSGDYEQYV.

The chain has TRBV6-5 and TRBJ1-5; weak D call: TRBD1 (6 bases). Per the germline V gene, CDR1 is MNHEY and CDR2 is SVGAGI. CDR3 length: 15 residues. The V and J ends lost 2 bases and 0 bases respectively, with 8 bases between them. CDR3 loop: CASSYGQYSNQPQHF. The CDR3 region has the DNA TGTGCCAGCAGTTACGGACAGTATAGCAATCAGCCCCAGCATTTT.

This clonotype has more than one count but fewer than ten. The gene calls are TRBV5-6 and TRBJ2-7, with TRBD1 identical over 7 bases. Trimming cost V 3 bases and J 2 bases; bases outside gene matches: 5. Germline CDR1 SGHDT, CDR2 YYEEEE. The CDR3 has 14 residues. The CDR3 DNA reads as TGTGCCAGCAGCTCCCCGACAGGGACCTACGAGCAGTACGTC. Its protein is CASSSPTGTYEQYV.